Following are 5 T cell receptor beta chains from one sample sequenced in a study of identical twins. TCRdb re-called the 5' RACE reads with MiXCR, one entry per CDR3 protein. In the table there are 200,000 to 250,000 distinct CDR3 sequences, roughly 13% of which are singletons. These data also featured in a second study, about yellow fever vaccine responses in identical twins.

Source material: memory (CD45RO+) T cells sorted from blood. Every receptor here comes from a woman aged 18-29 years in good health.

Only a few counts were recorded for this clonotype. This chain joins TRBV12-3 or TRBV12-4 and TRBJ1-1; TRBD1 agrees at 8 bases. The CDR3 is 15 amino acids. The V segment lost 6 bases and the J segment 1 base; nucleotides outside the gene matches: 7. The CDR3 sequence: CASRNHQGANTEAFF. CDR3 nucleotide sequence: TGTGCCAGCAGAAACCATCAGGGGGCGAACACTGAAGCTTTCTTT.

This clonotype was seen only a few times. This sequence joins TRBV5-6 and TRBJ2-5; 10 nucleotides align to TRBD2. The germline gives CDR1 SGHDT, CDR2 YYEEEE. The trim removed 6 bases at V and 5 bases at J, leaving 10 bases unmatched. CDR3 size: 15 residues. The CDR3 DNA reads as TGTGCCAGCACCCAGCGGGGGGGTTCGATGGAGACCCAGTACTTC. Protein: CASTQRGGSMETQYF. The full variable domain, completed using reference TRBV5-6 and TRBJ2-5, is DAGVTQSPTHLIKTRGQQVTLRCSPKSGHDTVSWYQQALGQGPQFIFQYYEEEERQRGNFPDRFSGHQFPNYSSELNVNALLLGDSALYLCASTQRGGSMETQYFGPGTRLLVL.

This clonotype was picked up a small number of times. The chain carries TRBV29-1 and TRBJ2-1; 16 bases are a match to TRBD2. CDR1 and CDR2 from the germline V gene are SQVTM and ANQGSEA. Trimming cost V 7 bases and J 8 bases; bases outside gene matches: 8. The CDR3 is 15 amino acids. CDR3 residues: CSAQGTSGGAYEQFF. CDR3 in DNA: TGCAGCGCCCAAGGGACTAGCGGGGGGGCCTATGAGCAGTTCTTC.

The genes are TRBV6-1 and TRBJ1-5; D call uncertain. Germline V gives CDR1 MNHNS, CDR2 SASEGT. The CDR3 is 15 residues long. V lost 5 bases, J lost 3 bases, and 14 bases lay in between. This CDR3 reads CASSRNLGSNQPQHF. In DNA, the CDR3 is TGTGCCAGCAGTCGGAACTTGGGGTCCAATCAGCCCCAGCATTTT.

V and J are TRBV12-3 or TRBV12-4 and TRBJ1-1; perhaps TRBD1 as D (6 bases). V was shortened by 7 bases and J by 2 bases, with 11 bases between the two germline ends. This CDR3 is built from 13 residues. The DNA of the CDR3 is TGTGCCAGCATTTGGGGGGCAAACACTGAAGCTTTCTTT. Translation gives CASIWGANTEAFF.